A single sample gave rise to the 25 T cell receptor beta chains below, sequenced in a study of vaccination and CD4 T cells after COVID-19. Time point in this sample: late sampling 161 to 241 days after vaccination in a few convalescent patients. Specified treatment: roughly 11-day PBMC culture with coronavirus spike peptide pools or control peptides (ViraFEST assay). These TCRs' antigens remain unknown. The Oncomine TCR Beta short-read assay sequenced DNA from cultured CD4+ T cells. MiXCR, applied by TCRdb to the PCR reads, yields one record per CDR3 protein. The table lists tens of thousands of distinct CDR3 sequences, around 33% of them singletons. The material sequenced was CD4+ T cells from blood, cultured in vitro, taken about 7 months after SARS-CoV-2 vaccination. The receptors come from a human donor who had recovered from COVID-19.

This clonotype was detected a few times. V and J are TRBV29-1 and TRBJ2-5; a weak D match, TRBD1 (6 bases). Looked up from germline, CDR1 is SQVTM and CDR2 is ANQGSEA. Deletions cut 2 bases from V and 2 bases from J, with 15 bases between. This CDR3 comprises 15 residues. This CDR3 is CSVEPTQGGQETQYF. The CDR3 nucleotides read TGCAGCGTTGAACCAACACAGGGTGGGCAAGAGACCCAGTACTTC.

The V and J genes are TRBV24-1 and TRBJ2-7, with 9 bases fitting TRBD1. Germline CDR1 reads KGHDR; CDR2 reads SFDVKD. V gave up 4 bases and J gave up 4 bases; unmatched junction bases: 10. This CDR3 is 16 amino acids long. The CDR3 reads CATSDPGTGSLYEQYF. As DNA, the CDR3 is TGTGCCACCAGTGACCCCGGGACAGGGTCTCTTTACGAGCAGTACTTC.

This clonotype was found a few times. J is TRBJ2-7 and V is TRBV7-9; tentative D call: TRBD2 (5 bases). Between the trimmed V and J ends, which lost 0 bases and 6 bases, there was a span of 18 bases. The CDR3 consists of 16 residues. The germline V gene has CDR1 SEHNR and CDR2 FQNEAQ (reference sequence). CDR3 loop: CASSLAVSSAEGEQYF. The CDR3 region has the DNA TGTGCCAGCAGCTTAGCCGTGAGTAGCGCAGAGGGCGAGCAGTACTTC.

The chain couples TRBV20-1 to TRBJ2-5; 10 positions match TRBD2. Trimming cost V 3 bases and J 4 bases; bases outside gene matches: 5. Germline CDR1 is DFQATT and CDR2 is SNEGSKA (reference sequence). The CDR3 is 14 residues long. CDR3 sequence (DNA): TGCAGTGCTAGGGCTAGCGGGAGAGGAGAGACCCAGTACTTC. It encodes CSARASGRGETQYF.

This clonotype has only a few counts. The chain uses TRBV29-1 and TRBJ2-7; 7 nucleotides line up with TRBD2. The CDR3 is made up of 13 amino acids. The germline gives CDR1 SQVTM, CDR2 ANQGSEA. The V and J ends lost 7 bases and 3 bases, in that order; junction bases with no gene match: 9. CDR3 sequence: CSGSSGPHYEQYF. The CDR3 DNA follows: TGCAGCGGTTCTAGCGGCCCTCACTACGAGCAGTACTTC.

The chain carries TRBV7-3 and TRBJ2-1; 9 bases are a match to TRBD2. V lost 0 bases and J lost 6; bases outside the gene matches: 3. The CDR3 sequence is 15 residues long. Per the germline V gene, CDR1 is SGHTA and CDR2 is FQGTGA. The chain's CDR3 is CASSLTGTSFNEQFF. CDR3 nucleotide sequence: TGTGCCAGCAGCTTAACCGGGACTAGCTTCAATGAGCAGTTCTTC.

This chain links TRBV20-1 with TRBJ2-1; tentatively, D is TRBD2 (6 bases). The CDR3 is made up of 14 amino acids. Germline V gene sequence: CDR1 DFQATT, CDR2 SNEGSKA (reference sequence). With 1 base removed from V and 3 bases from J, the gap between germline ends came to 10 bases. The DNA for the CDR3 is TGCAGTGCTAGAGGCAGAGCGGGCTACAATGAGCAGTTCTTC. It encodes CSARGRAGYNEQFF.

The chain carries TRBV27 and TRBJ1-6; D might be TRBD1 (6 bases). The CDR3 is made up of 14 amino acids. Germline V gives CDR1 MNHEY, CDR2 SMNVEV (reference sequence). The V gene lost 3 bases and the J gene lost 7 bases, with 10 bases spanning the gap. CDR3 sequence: CASSFPGANSPLHF. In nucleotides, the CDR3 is TGTGCCAGCAGTTTTCCAGGGGCAAATTCACCCCTCCACTTT.

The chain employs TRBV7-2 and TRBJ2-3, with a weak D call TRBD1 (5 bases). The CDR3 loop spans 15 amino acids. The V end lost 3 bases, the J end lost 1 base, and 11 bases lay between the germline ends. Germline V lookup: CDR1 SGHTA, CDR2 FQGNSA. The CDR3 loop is CASSFTGRRTDTQYF. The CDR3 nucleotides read TGTGCCAGCAGCTTCACAGGCCGTCGCACAGATACGCAGTATTTT.

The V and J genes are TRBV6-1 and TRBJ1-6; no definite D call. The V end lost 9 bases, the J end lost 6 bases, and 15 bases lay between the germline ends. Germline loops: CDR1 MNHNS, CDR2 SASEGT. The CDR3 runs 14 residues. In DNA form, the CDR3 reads TGTGCCAGTCGGAGCCCTTTCCGTAATTCACCCCTCCACTTT. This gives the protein CASRSPFRNSPLHF.

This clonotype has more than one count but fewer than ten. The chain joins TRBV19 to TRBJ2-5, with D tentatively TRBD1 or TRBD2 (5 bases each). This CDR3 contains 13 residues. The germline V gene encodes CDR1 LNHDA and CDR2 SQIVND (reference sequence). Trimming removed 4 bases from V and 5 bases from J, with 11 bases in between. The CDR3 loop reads CASSTGPRETQYF. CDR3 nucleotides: TGTGCCAGTAGTACGGGGCCCCGGGAGACCCAGTACTTC.

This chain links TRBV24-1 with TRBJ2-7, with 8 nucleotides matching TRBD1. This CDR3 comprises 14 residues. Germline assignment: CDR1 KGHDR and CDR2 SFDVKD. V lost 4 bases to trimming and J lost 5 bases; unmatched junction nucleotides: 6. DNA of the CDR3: TGTGCCACCAGTGACCCGACAGGGGTTGACGAGCAGTACTTC. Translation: CATSDPTGVDEQYF.

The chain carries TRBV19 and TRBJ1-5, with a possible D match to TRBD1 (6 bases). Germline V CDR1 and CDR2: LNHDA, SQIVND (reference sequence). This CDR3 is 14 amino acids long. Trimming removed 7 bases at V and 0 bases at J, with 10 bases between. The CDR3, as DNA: TGTGCCAGTAAACAGACAGGTAGCAATCAGCCCCAGCATTTT. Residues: CASKQTGSNQPQHF.

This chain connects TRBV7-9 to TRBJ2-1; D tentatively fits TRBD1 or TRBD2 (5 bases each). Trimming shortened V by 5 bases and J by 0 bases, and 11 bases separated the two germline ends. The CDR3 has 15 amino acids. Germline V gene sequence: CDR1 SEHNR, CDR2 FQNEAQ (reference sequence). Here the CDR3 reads CASSEEGRSYNEQFF. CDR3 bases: TGTGCCAGCAGCGAAGAGGGACGCTCCTACAATGAGCAGTTCTTC. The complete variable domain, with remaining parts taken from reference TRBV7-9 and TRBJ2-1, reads DTGVSQNPRHKITKRGQNVTFRCDPISEHNRLYWYRQTLGQGPEFLTYFQNEAQLEKSRLLSDRFSAERPKGSFSTLEIQRTEQGDSAMYLCASSEEGRSYNEQFFGPGTRLTVL.

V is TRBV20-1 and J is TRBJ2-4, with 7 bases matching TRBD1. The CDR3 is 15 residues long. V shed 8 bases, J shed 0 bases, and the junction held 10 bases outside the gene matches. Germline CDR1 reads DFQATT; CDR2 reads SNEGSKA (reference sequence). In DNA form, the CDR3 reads TGCAGTACCACGACAGGGCAGCTAGCCAAAAACATTCAGTACTTC. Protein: CSTTTGQLAKNIQYF.

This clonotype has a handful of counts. CDR3: CASSREGARSPLHF. The DNA for the CDR3 is TGCGCCAGCAGCAGGGAGGGGGCCCGTTCACCCCTCCACTTT. The chain combines TRBV5-1 with TRBJ1-6, with TRBD1 matching 7 bases. CDR3 length: 14 amino acids. The V and J ends lost 4 bases and 9 bases, in that order; junction bases with no gene match: 7. Per germline, CDR1 SGHRS and CDR2 YFSETQ.

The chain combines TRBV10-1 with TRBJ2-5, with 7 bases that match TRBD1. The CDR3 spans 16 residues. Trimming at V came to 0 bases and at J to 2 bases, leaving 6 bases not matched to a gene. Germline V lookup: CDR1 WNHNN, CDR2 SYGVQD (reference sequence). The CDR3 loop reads CASSESGGRGQETQYF. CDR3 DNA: TGCGCCAGCAGTGAGTCAGGGGGCAGGGGGCAAGAGACCCAGTACTTC.

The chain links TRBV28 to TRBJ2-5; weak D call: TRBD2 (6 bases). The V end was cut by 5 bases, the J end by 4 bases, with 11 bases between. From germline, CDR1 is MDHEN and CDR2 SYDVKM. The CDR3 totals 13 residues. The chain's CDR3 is CASSTGTLETQYF. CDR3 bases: TGTGCCAGCAGTACCGGGACTTTAGAGACCCAGTACTTC.

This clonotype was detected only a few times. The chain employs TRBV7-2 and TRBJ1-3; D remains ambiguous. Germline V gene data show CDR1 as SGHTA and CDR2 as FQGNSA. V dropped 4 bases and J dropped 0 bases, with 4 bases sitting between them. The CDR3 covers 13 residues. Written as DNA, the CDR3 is TGTGCCAGCAGCTCCCTCTCTGGAAACACCATATATTTT. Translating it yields CASSSLSGNTIYF.

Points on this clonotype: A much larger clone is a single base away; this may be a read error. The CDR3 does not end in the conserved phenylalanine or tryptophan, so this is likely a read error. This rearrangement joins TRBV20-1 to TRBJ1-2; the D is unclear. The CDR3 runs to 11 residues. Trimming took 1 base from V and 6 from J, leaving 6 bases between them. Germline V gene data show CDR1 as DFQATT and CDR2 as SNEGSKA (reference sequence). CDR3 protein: CSARVVDGYTS. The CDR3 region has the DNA TGCAGTGCTAGAGTGGTTGATGGCTACACCTCC.

The CDR3 region has the DNA TGTGCCAGCAGCCGCCCGGACACCGGGGAGCTGTTTTTT. Its translation: CASSRPDTGELFF. The chain couples TRBV28 to TRBJ2-2; D is uncertain. V was pared by 6 bases and J by 3 bases, with 8 bases between. The CDR3 consists of 13 residues. In germline, CDR1 is MDHEN, CDR2 SYDVKM.

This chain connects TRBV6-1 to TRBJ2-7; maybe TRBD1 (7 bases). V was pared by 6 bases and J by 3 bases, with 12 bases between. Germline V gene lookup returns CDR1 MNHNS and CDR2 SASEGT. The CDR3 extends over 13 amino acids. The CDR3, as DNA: TGTGCCAGCAGCAGGGGGACTCTCTACGAGCAGTACTTC. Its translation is CASSRGTLYEQYF.

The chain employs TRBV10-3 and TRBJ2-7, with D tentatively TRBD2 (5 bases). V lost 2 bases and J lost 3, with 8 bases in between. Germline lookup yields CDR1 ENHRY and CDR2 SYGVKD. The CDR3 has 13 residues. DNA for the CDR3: TGTGCCATCAGTGAGACGGGGAACTACGAGCAGTACTTC. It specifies CAISETGNYEQYF.

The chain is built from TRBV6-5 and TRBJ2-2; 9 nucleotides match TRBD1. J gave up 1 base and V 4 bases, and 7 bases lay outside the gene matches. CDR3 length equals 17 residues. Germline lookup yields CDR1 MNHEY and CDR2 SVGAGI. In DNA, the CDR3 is TGTGCCAGCAGTTCGCTCGGGACAGGGCAGAACACCGGGGAGCTGTTTTTT. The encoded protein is CASSSLGTGQNTGELFF.

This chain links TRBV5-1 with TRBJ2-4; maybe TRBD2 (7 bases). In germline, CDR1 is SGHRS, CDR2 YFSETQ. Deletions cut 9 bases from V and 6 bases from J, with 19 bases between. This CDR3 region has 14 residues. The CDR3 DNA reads TGCGCCACCTCCATCGGGGGGCAGGGAAACATTCAGTACTTC. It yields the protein CATSIGGQGNIQYF.